Below, 4 T cell receptor beta chains from the same sample are listed, as sequenced in a study of blood T cell repertoires in COVID-19. Sequencing was performed with immunoSEQ multiplex PCR; in TCRdb, only in-frame clones are kept and a portion is missing. Of some 300,000 clones in the sample, about 87% were seen once. The sequencing input was peripheral blood. The source is a woman aged 45-59 years with COVID-19, enrolled during active disease.

J is TRBJ1-4 and V is TRBV10-1; D remains ambiguous. Per the germline V gene, CDR1 is WNHNN and CDR2 is SYGVQD (reference sequence). The CDR3 runs to 13 residues. Trimming took 0 bases from V and 6 from J, leaving 5 bases between them. The CDR3 DNA sequence: TGCGCCAGCAGTGAGTCCCTCTATGAAAAACTGTTTTTT. Translating it yields CASSESLYEKLFF.

The chain is built from TRBV27 and TRBJ2-3, with 12 positions matching TRBD2. Germline CDR1 reads MNHEY; CDR2 reads SMNVEV (reference sequence). V gave up 6 bases and J gave up 3 bases; unmatched junction bases: 10. This CDR3 comprises 17 residues. The CDR3 loop is CASRLGLAGRGTDTQYF. CDR3 coding DNA: TGTGCCAGCAGGCTCGGACTAGCGGGAAGGGGAACAGATACGCAGTATTTT.

The chain is built from TRBV18 and TRBJ1-3, with TRBD1 matching over 9 bases. V trimming: 3 bases; J trimming: 0 bases; junction bases outside the gene matches: 3. The CDR3 is made up of 16 amino acids. The germline gives CDR1 KGHSH, CDR2 LQKENI. The CDR3 DNA reads TGTGCCAGCTCACCGCTGGACAGGGGCTCTGGAAACACCATATATTTT. Translated, it gives CASSPLDRGSGNTIYF.

This chain links TRBV7-9 with TRBJ2-3; D possibly corresponds to TRBD1 (5 bases). The germline V gene encodes CDR1 SEHNR and CDR2 FQNEAQ (reference sequence). The CDR3 length is 15 residues. V gave up 6 bases and J gave up 2 bases, with 15 bases separating them. The CDR3 DNA reads TGTGCCAGCAGGAAAGACAGAGGAACCACAGATACGCAGTATTTT. It specifies CASRKDRGTTDTQYF.